This T cell receptor (beta chain) was retrieved from a study of blood T cell repertoires in COVID-19. Some clones are missing from TCRdb's copy, which holds only in-frame ones; the method was immunoSEQ multiplex PCR. The table lists about 300,000 clones, 90% of them singletons. V shed 6 bases and J shed 7 bases, with 13 bases lying between them. The CDR3 covers 11 residues. Germline CDR1 reads DFQATT; CDR2 reads SNEGSKA (reference sequence). The sequencing input was PBMCs or T cells enriched from blood (not recorded which). This clonotype originated in a woman between 18 and 29 years old with acute COVID-19. This chain links TRBV20-1 with TRBJ2-7; a possible D gene is TRBD1 (6 bases). The CDR3 loop is CSADRDREQYF. The CDR3 region has the DNA TGCAGTGCCGACAGAGACAGGGAGCAGTACTTC.